Shown below are 29 T cell receptor beta chains from a single sample sequenced in a study of blood T cell repertoires in COVID-19 (dated by TCRdb to about 2020). The method was the immunoSEQ multiplex PCR assay. As stored in TCRdb, this immuneACCESS dataset retains in-frame rearrangements with V and J assigned. A fraction of the clones does not appear; measured against another copy, unresolved V genes explain less than half of the discrepancy, and the remainder lacks a known reason. A total of some 170,000 clones appear in this sample, about 83% of them only once. The ten largest clones take up approximately 8% of the sample. Sample: peripheral blood. These receptors were collected from a man between 60 and 70 years old with acute or convalescent COVID-19.

The V call is TRBV7-9, the J call TRBJ1-2; tentative D call: TRBD1 (5 bases). V was clipped by 1 base and J by 6 bases, with 12 bases between them. Germline V gene lookup returns CDR1 SEHNR and CDR2 FQNEAQ (reference sequence). The CDR3 consists of 14 residues. The CDR3 sequence is CASSLDSGSNGYTF. The CDR3 nucleotides are TGTGCCAGCAGCTTAGATTCAGGGTCTAATGGCTACACCTTC.

V gene TRBV3-1 (or the pseudogene TRBV3-2) combines with J gene TRBJ1-6; D is ambiguous. V was cut by 1 base and J by 11 bases, with 15 bases left in between. This CDR3 comprises 15 residues. CDR1 is LGHDT, CDR2 YNNKEL, per germline (reference sequence). CDR3 sequence: CASSQGVEGMTPLHF. The CDR3 DNA follows: TGTGCCAGCAGCCAAGGGGTGGAGGGAATGACACCCCTCCACTTT.

The gene calls are TRBV11-3 and TRBJ2-1, with 10 bases matching TRBD1. Per germline, CDR1 SGHNT and CDR2 YENEEA. After removal of 3 bases from V and 6 bases from J, the junction contained 8 bases not matched to a gene. This CDR3 region has 16 residues. The CDR3: CASSFNGQGVGNEQFF. The CDR3 coding sequence is TGTGCCAGCAGCTTTAACGGACAGGGGGTAGGCAATGAGCAGTTCTTC.

The rearrangement uses TRBV7-3 and TRBJ2-3; 12 nucleotides match TRBD2. V lost 5 bases, J lost 3 bases, and 3 bases stayed unmatched. This CDR3 is built from 15 residues. Germline CDR1 is SGHTA and CDR2 is FQGTGA. This CDR3 is CASSLLAGGTDTQYF. In DNA form, the CDR3 reads TGTGCCAGCAGCCTACTAGCGGGGGGAACAGATACGCAGTATTTT.

The DNA for the CDR3 is TGTGCCAGCAGCCAAAACCAACCCGTTTCGGACAGATCTAGCACAGATACGCAGTATTTT. As protein: CASSQNQPVSDRSSTDTQYF. The chain uses TRBV3-1 (or the pseudogene TRBV3-2) and TRBJ2-3, with D tentatively TRBD1 (6 bases). Trimming removed 2 bases at V and 0 bases at J, with 24 bases between. Per the germline V gene, CDR1 is LGHDT and CDR2 is YNNKEL (reference sequence). CDR3 length: 20 residues.

CDR3 sequence: CASSIRQGRIGNTIYF. CDR3 sequence (DNA): TGTGCCAGTAGTATTCGACAGGGACGAATCGGAAACACCATATATTTT. The rearrangement uses TRBV19 and TRBJ1-3, with 7 bases aligning to TRBD1. CDR1 is LNHDA and CDR2 is SQIVND in the germline V gene (reference sequence). The length of the CDR3 is 16 residues. The junction had 9 bases not matched to a gene; V was cut back by 3 bases and J by 4 bases.

This chain links TRBV3-1 (or the pseudogene TRBV3-2) with TRBJ2-5, with D maybe TRBD1 (5 bases). CDR3 length: 15 residues. V lost 0 bases and J 5 bases, leaving 13 bases between the germline ends. Per germline, CDR1 LGHDT and CDR2 YNNKEL (reference sequence). This chain's CDR3 is CASSQDGRAIETQYF. CDR3 DNA sequence: TGTGCCAGCAGCCAAGACGGCAGGGCAATCGAGACCCAGTACTTC.

This chain connects TRBV12-3 or TRBV12-4 to TRBJ1-2; D possibly corresponds to TRBD1 (6 bases). V lost 8 bases to trimming and J lost 1 base, with 11 bases between them. This CDR3 is built from 13 residues. This chain's CDR3 is CASRGAVNYGYTF. CDR3 nucleotides: TGTGCCAGCCGGGGGGCGGTTAACTATGGCTACACCTTC.

This chain uses TRBV2 with TRBJ1-1, with TRBD1 identical over 7 bases. The CDR3 extends over 14 amino acids. Germline-derived CDR1 and CDR2 are SNHLY and FYNNEI. V shed 0 bases and J 9 bases; nucleotides not matched to a gene: 7. DNA of the CDR3: TGTGCCAGCAGTGAAGCGCTTCAGGGGGTAAAAGCTTTCTTT. Amino acids: CASSEALQGVKAFF.

This clone was recorded at least ten times. A read error may account for a junction end that differs from germline. V is TRBV7-9 and J is TRBJ2-1; TRBD2 agrees at 12 bases. The germline V gene encodes CDR1 SEHNR and CDR2 FQNEAQ (reference sequence). The CDR3 sequence is 13 residues long. The CDR3 sequence: CASSLVLAGGPIF. As DNA, the CDR3 is TGTGCCAGCAGCTTAGTTCTAGCGGGGGGGCCGATCTTC.

This chain uses TRBV14 with TRBJ1-6; 8 bases align to TRBD1. Germline values: CDR1 SGHDN, CDR2 FVKESK. The CDR3 runs 17 residues. Germline trimming cut 2 bases from V and 2 bases from J; bases unmatched to any gene: 5. In nucleotides, the CDR3 is TGTGCCAGCAGCCAACAACAGGGGGTGACCTATAATTCACCCCTCCACTTT. Protein product: CASSQQQGVTYNSPLHF.

The V call is TRBV5-6, the J call TRBJ2-3; 8 bases agree with TRBD2. Germline V gives CDR1 SGHDT, CDR2 YYEEEE. With V trimmed by 1 base and J by 0 bases, 7 bases remained unmatched. The CDR3 runs 17 residues. In DNA form, the CDR3 reads TGTGCCAGCAGCTTGAAAAGCGGGGGATTCAGCACAGATACGCAGTATTTT. Translation gives CASSLKSGGFSTDTQYF.

This clone was counted only a few times. This chain joins TRBV11-3 and TRBJ2-1; 8 bases map to TRBD2. With V trimmed by 0 bases and J by 2 bases, 6 bases remained unmatched. Germline lookup yields CDR1 SGHNT and CDR2 YENEEA. The CDR3 is 17 residues long. The DNA for the CDR3 is TGTGCCAGCAGCTTAGATCCTGGCGGGGGGCCCTACAATGAGCAGTTCTTC. It encodes CASSLDPGGGPYNEQFF. The variable domain in full, with the rest retrieved from reference TRBV11-3 and TRBJ2-1, is EAGVVQSPRYKIIEKKQPVAFWCNPISGHNTLYWYLQNLGQGPELLIRYENEEAVDDSQLPKDRFSAERLKGVDSTLKIQPAELGDSAVYLCASSLDPGGGPYNEQFFGPGTRLTVL.

The chain employs TRBV5-1 and TRBJ2-2; D unresolved. V was trimmed by 0 bases and J by 0 bases, leaving 6 bases between them. This CDR3 has 15 residues. Per the germline V gene, CDR1 is SGHRS and CDR2 is YFSETQ. The CDR3 loop is CASSLDSPNTGELFF. For the CDR3, the DNA is TGCGCCAGCAGCTTGGACAGCCCGAACACCGGGGAGCTGTTTTTT.

As regards this clone: Other DNA sequences in the sample encode the same CDR3. The rearrangement uses TRBV5-1 and TRBJ1-1, with D uncertain. The CDR3 is 13 amino acids. From germline, CDR1 is SGHRS and CDR2 YFSETQ. V was cut by 1 base and J by 2 bases, with 6 bases left in between. CDR3 region: CASSLTYNTEAFF. CDR3 DNA: TGCGCCAGCAGCTTGACATATAACACTGAAGCTTTCTTT.

The chain employs TRBV3-1 (or the pseudogene TRBV3-2) and TRBJ1-1; D gene uncertain. The CDR3 is made up of 16 amino acids. Per germline, CDR1 LGHDT and CDR2 YNNKEL (reference sequence). The V end was cut by 0 bases, the J end by 1 base, with 12 bases between. Written as DNA, the CDR3 is TGTGCCAGCAGCCAAGATCTGGCAGTCCGGAACACTGAAGCTTTCTTT. This encodes CASSQDLAVRNTEAFF.

For the CDR3, the DNA is TGTGCCAGCAGGGCAGACAGGGACGCCGGGGAGCTGTTTTTT. As protein: CASRADRDAGELFF. This chain joins TRBV7-3 and TRBJ2-2; 7 bases fit TRBD1. V dropped 6 bases and J dropped 6; count of bases not matched to a gene: 7. The CDR3 has 14 amino acids. Germline CDR1 and CDR2: SGHTA and FQGTGA.

The rearrangement joins TRBV5-4 to TRBJ2-2; D might be TRBD2 (6 bases). Trimming removed 4 bases at V and 0 bases at J, with 13 bases between. The CDR3 consists of 16 residues. Germline CDR1 reads SGHNT; CDR2 reads YYREEE (reference sequence). The CDR3 sequence: CASSRLGTANTGELFF. The CDR3 region has the DNA TGTGCCAGCAGCCGCCTAGGGACTGCGAACACCGGGGAGCTGTTTTTT.

The rearrangement uses TRBV5-8 and TRBJ1-4; the D is unclear. Germline loops: CDR1 SGHTS, CDR2 YDEGEE. V was pared by 2 bases and J by 0 bases, with 8 bases between. The CDR3 consists of 15 residues. The chain's CDR3 is CASSFSGATNEKLFF. The CDR3 nucleotides read TGTGCCAGCAGCTTCTCGGGAGCAACTAATGAAAAACTGTTTTTT.

J is TRBJ1-1 and V is TRBV7-9; D possibly corresponds to TRBD1 (5 bases). V lost 2 bases and J 5 bases, leaving 12 bases between the germline ends. The CDR3 contains 14 residues. Germline V lookup: CDR1 SEHNR, CDR2 FQNEAQ (reference sequence). CDR3 residues: CASSLSGVGTEAFF. In nucleotides, the CDR3 is TGTGCCAGCAGCTTATCGGGGGTAGGAACTGAAGCTTTCTTT.

J is TRBJ2-7 and V is TRBV28; tentatively, D is TRBD1 (6 bases). CDR1 and CDR2 (germline): MDHEN, SYDVKM. Trimming stripped 4 bases from V and 4 bases from J, with 11 bases between. The CDR3 has 13 residues. CDR3 sequence (DNA): TGTGCCAGCAGTTCCGGGACATTTTACGAGCAGTACTTC. Translated: CASSSGTFYEQYF.

The chain joins TRBV10-3 to TRBJ1-2; weak D call: TRBD1 (6 bases). The CDR3 spans 16 residues. V was trimmed by 3 bases and J by 0 bases, leaving 14 bases between them. CDR1 ENHRY and CDR2 SYGVKD come from the germline V gene. CDR3 protein: CAISDPGGTSNYGYTF. As DNA, the CDR3 is TGTGCCATCAGTGATCCTGGGGGCACCTCTAACTATGGCTACACCTTC.

This clone was seen a few times. V is TRBV28 and J is TRBJ1-1; D unresolved. Germline V gene sequence: CDR1 MDHEN, CDR2 SYDVKM. The CDR3 totals 14 residues. V lost 5 bases, J lost 4 bases, and 14 bases lay in between. CDR3 sequence: CASSPGRAGTEAFF. The CDR3, as DNA: TGTGCCAGCAGTCCCGGGAGGGCCGGCACTGAAGCTTTCTTT.

The chain links TRBV4-3 to TRBJ2-7; 8 bases align to TRBD1. This CDR3 has 16 residues. V lost 0 bases, J lost 0 bases, and 4 bases stayed unmatched. The V gene's germline CDR1 is LGHNA and CDR2 YSLEER. In DNA, the CDR3 is TGCGCCAGCAGCCAAGATAGGGGACAGGCCTCCTACGAGCAGTACTTC. Translation gives CASSQDRGQASYEQYF.

The chain recombines TRBV19 with TRBJ1-2; 8 bases are shared with TRBD1. This CDR3 contains 15 residues. The germline CDR1 and CDR2 sequences are LNHDA and SQIVND (reference sequence). After removal of 4 bases from V and 2 bases from J, the junction contained 6 bases not matched to a gene. CDR3 region: CASSTTGGWNYGYTF. CDR3 sequence (DNA): TGTGCCAGTAGTACCACAGGGGGATGGAACTATGGCTACACCTTC.

The rearrangement joins TRBV5-1 to TRBJ1-4, with 7 nucleotides matching TRBD1. Germline CDR1 and CDR2: SGHRS and YFSETQ. This CDR3 is built from 17 residues. After removal of 3 bases from V and 1 base from J, the junction contained 9 bases not matched to a gene. The CDR3 DNA follows: TGCGCCAGCAGCTCTCGAGGGGGCCAACGAACTAATGAAAAACTGTTTTTT. Translating it yields CASSSRGGQRTNEKLFF. The whole variable domain, remainder taken from reference TRBV5-1 and TRBJ1-4, is KAGVTQTPRYLIKTRGQQVTLSCSPISGHRSVSWYQQTPGQGLQFLFEYFSETQRNKGNFPGRFSGRQFSNSRSEMNVSTLELGDSALYLCASSSRGGQRTNEKLFFGSGTQLSVL.

V usage is TRBV6-1 and J usage is TRBJ2-5; 7 bases map to TRBD2. CDR1 is MNHNS, CDR2 SASEGT, per germline. The ends lost 5 bases at V and 1 base at J; junction bases unmatched: 4. CDR3 length equals 14 residues. CDR3: CASSLSGVQETQYF. The CDR3 DNA follows: TGTGCCAGCAGTTTAAGCGGGGTCCAAGAGACCCAGTACTTC.

The rearrangement links TRBV21-1 to TRBJ1-1. TRBV21-1 is a known pseudogene. The CDR3 is 14 amino acids. The CDR3 protein is CASSESGGNTEAFF. Here the CDR3 DNA reads TGTGCCAGCAGCGAAAGTGGAGGGAACACTGAAGCTTTCTTT.

The chain carries TRBV12-5 and TRBJ2-7; possibly TRBD1 for D (5 bases). This CDR3 comprises 16 residues. Germline assignment: CDR1 LGHNT and CDR2 FRNRAP. The V end was cut by 3 bases, the J end by 0 bases, with 15 bases between. The CDR3 region is CASGFPDSPSSYEQYF. As DNA, the CDR3 is TGTGCTAGTGGTTTTCCCGACAGCCCTAGCTCCTACGAGCAGTACTTC.